This T cell receptor (beta chain) was captured by sequencing in a study of cytomegalovirus exposure and HLA in healthy donors. Study context: For the 300 to 450 genotyped donors, 81% fell within the Caucasian-associated ancestry cluster.

Study-wide points: The study carried out a later analysis of TCR beta sequences. It associated some 15,000 of them with specific HLA alleles at a false discovery rate of 0.05. In a later analysis, parvovirus B19, influenza, CMV and Epstein-Barr virus appeared linked to several top co-occurrence clusters. Reports described diagnosis of cytomegalovirus status by the classifier as highly specific and sensitive.

This clone was counted between two and nine times. As yet, its antigen is unknown. Mismatch with germline at one junction end may stem from a read error. This PCR relied on a set of 60 Vbeta primers and 13 Jbeta primers. Only in-frame clones appear in the TCRdb table, and some are missing; sequencing was by immunoSEQ multiplex PCR. This table has some 210,000 clones, roughly 76% appearing once. The CDR3 is 15 residues long. CDR1 and CDR2 from the germline V gene are SSHAT and FNYEAQ (reference sequence). J is TRBJ2-5 and V is TRBV7-7, with TRBD1 matching over 9 bases. Sequencing was performed on PBMCs. The TCR comes from a woman aged 25 to 45 in good health and CMV-seropositive. The CDR3 sequence: CASSPPGQGSETQYF. In nucleotides, the CDR3 is TGTGCTAGCAGCCCGCCGGGACAGGGTTCAGAGACCCAGTACTTC. Using reference TRBV7-7 and TRBJ2-5 for the parts outside the CDR3, the full variable domain is GAGVSQSPRYKVTKRGQDVTLRCDPISSHATLYWYQQALGQGPEFLTYFNYEAQPDKSGLPSDRFSAERPEGSISTLTIQRTEQRDSAMYRCASSPPGQGSETQYFGPGTRLLVL.